This entry describes one TCR beta chain. This receptor's antigen is unknown. Within one base of it there is no much larger clone, and no base qualities were kept. Explained via the paper, the time point label denotes: baseline before first vaccination. Vaccinee samples came from UK trials COV001 and COV002, including a single-blind randomized controlled phase 2/3 trial of AZD1222 (ChAdOx1 nCoV-19) in healthy adults. For TCRbeta chain sequencing, PBMC samples were collected from trial participants at day 0 and at day 28 after the second dose. The sample is drawn from a study of T cell responses to AZD1222 COVID-19 vaccine (dated by TCRdb to the early 2020s). For the wider study: Because spike-specific TCR depth and breadth did not differ between the two schedules, AZD1222 recipients who got a second dose at roughly 4 weeks were pooled with those who got a second dose at roughly 12 weeks. A total of 230 to 250 trial participants underwent TCR sequencing, of whom 207 had received two doses of AZD1222 and roughly 26 had received two doses of the MenACWY control vaccine. Trial participants were enrolled into age subgroups of 18-55, 56-69 and 70-plus years, which contained 148, 28 and 57 TCR-sequenced participants, respectively.

The CDR3 regions of human TCRbeta chains were analyzed by immunosequencing. The study's processing was this. TCRs in the repertoires were matched against a reference library of SARS-CoV-2-specific TCRs that had been generated with the MIRA antigen-specificity platform. Breadth meant the fraction of unique TCRs that were SARS-CoV-2-associated, whereas depth meant the fraction of total T cells that were SARS-CoV-2-associated. Each spike-specific TCR was assigned to its reactive spike region and to a CD4 or CD8 class using the MIRA data. Log10-transformed breadth and depth values were compared by one-way ANOVA with Sidak's multiple comparisons tests. The immuneACCESS repertoire file appears here via TCRdb, limited to in-frame rearrangements. These files lack a portion of the clones; in checked studies, under half of the deficit traces to unresolved V genes, and the cause of the others is not known. The V and J calls and clone size come from that table; D and trimming were worked out from the DNA. The sample yields under 130,000 clones; about four fifths were counted once. The ten top clones hold approximately 5.1% of the sample.

V was cut back by 6 bases and J by 4 bases, leaving a gap of 15 bases between them. The cysteine opens and the phenylalanine closes a CDR3 of 14 amino acids. Just CDR3 DNA is preserved here, 42 bases in frame from base 1. From a lookup of the germline V gene, CDR1 and CDR2 are ENHRY and SYGVKD. Overall study outcomes, separate from this receptor: No day 14 peak-response samples were available, so repertoires were characterized only after the peak T cell response. Participants were mostly white British, with more females than males. The authors suggested clonal diversity may have been underestimated. The 56-69-year group was small, and its depth increase did not reach significance, likely because of low power. The vaccine-associated CD4 TCRs covered the entire spike protein, and the dominant responses fell in regions 160-218 and 743-854. After two AZD1222 doses, spike-specific TCR breadth and depth were significantly higher than at day 0 and than in MenACWY recipients. Conclusions about previously exposed vaccinees are limited because only six or seven AZD1222 recipients were SARS-CoV-2 seropositive at baseline. Nearly half of unique spike-specific TCRs reportedly recognized epitopes outside regions mutated in the B.1.351 and B.1.1.7 variants.

The source was peripheral blood, collected on day 0 of AZD1222 vaccination. The origin of this receptor is an adult in good health. The chain is made from TRBV10-3 and TRBJ1-2; no D segment can be confidently identified. Here is the DNA: TGTGCCATCAGCGGATTGGGAGGAGGCTATGGCTACACCTTC. This codes for CAISGLGGGYGYTF.